The 16 T cell receptor beta chains given below trace back to one sample, sequenced in a study of T-cell reconstitution after alpha-beta-depleted transplantation in children. Construction of the TCRbeta library involved unique molecular identifiers. TCRdb reprocessed the PCR reads with MiXCR, giving one entry per CDR3 protein. The table records 350,000 to 450,000 distinct CDR3 sequences, about 20% of them present only once. The source was PBMCs from the stem cell graft donor, collected from the stem cell graft. These TCRs come from a human donor who donated a stem cell graft to a child with acute myeloid leukemia.

The V call is TRBV7-2, the J call TRBJ2-5; D is unclear. From germline, CDR1 is SGHTA and CDR2 FQGNSA. This CDR3 contains 15 residues. Trimming cost V 1 base and J 5 bases, with 14 bases left between them. CDR3 amino acids: CASSLDGVSQETQYF. CDR3 DNA sequence: TGTGCCAGCAGCTTAGATGGGGTGTCCCAGGAGACCCAGTACTTC.

J is TRBJ2-7 and V is TRBV13, with D tentatively TRBD2 (6 bases). The CDR3 contains 18 residues. Germline values: CDR1 PRHDT, CDR2 FYEKMQ (reference sequence). Trimming removed 3 bases from V and 3 bases from J, with 24 bases in between. Here the CDR3 DNA reads TGTGCCAGCAGCTTCGAGGAGGGTCTGAATTACCTAGTCTACGAGCAGTACTTC. Protein: CASSFEEGLNYLVYEQYF. The entire variable domain, with the rest obtained from reference TRBV13 and TRBJ2-7, is as follows: AAGVIQSPRHLIKEKRETATLKCYPIPRHDTVYWYQQGPGQDPQFLISFYEKMQSDKGSIPDRFSAQQFSDYHSELNMSSLELGDSALYFCASSFEEGLNYLVYEQYFGPGTRLTVT.

There are a few counts of this clonotype. V usage is TRBV12-3 or TRBV12-4 and J usage is TRBJ2-1; TRBD1 agrees at 10 bases. The CDR3 has 15 amino acids. Trimming cost V 6 bases and J 4 bases; bases outside gene matches: 6. CDR3 sequence reads: CASRPGTGVYNEQFF. CDR3 nucleotides: TGTGCCAGCAGGCCCGGGACAGGGGTATACAATGAGCAGTTCTTC.

This clonotype was picked up many times. The chain employs TRBV6-1 and TRBJ2-5; D gene uncertain. The germline V gene encodes CDR1 MNHNS and CDR2 SASEGT. The CDR3 length is 13 residues. Trimming took 9 bases from V and 1 from J, leaving 12 bases between them. The DNA of the CDR3 is TGTGCCAGTAACCCCCAATCCCAAGAGACCCAGTACTTC. Translated, it gives CASNPQSQETQYF.

This clonotype was recorded many times. The V call is TRBV7-3, the J call TRBJ2-1; 7 nucleotides align to TRBD1. V was pared by 4 bases and J by 6 bases, with 3 bases of the junction left unmatched. Germline V gives CDR1 SGHTA, CDR2 FQGTGA. This CDR3 region has 13 residues. CDR3 nucleotide sequence: TGTGCCAGCAGCTCGGGACAGCCCAATGAGCAGTTCTTC. Translated, it gives CASSSGQPNEQFF.

As for this clonotype: The germline gene is not matched at one end of the junction; a read error may be the cause. The V call is TRBV7-2, the J call TRBJ1-1; D is ambiguous. Germline values: CDR1 SGHTA, CDR2 FQGNSA. The CDR3 spans 17 residues. The DNA of the CDR3 is TGTGCCAGCAGCCTAGCATTGGGAGGCGCGGGGAACACTGAAGCTTTCTTT. Amino acid sequence: CASSLALGGAGNTEAFF. Drawing the rest from reference TRBV7-2 and TRBJ1-1, the complete variable domain is GAGVSQSPSNKVTEKGKDVELRCDPISGHTALYWYRQSLGQGLEFLIYFQGNSAPDKSGLPSDRFSAERTGGSVSTLTIQRTQQEDSAVYLCASSLALGGAGNTEAFFGQGTRLTVV.

This chain uses TRBV6-2 or TRBV6-3 with TRBJ2-7; the D call may be TRBD1 or TRBD2 (6 bases each). The V gene's germline CDR1 is MNHEY and CDR2 SVGEGT. The length of the CDR3 is 16 residues. Trimming stripped 2 bases from V and 4 bases from J, with 18 bases between. This chain's CDR3 is CASSYGGTTGTYEQYF. For the CDR3, the DNA is TGTGCCAGCAGTTACGGAGGGACCACAGGGACATACGAGCAGTACTTC.

This clonotype came up a few times. The chain links TRBV7-2 to TRBJ2-1; 7 bases align to TRBD2. Germline-derived CDR1 and CDR2 are SGHTA and FQGNSA. V lost 2 bases, J lost 2 bases, and 3 bases stayed unmatched. The length of the CDR3 is 15 residues. DNA for the CDR3: TGTGCCAGCAGCTTAAGCGGGACCACCTACAATGAGCAGTTCTTC. Its protein product is CASSLSGTTYNEQFF.

This clonotype was seen repeatedly, ten times or more. The chain uses TRBV29-1 and TRBJ2-7; D is unclear. Trimming cost V 4 bases and J 3 bases, with 10 bases left between them. Germline V gives CDR1 SQVTM, CDR2 ANQGSEA. The CDR3 sequence is 12 residues long. The DNA for the CDR3 is TGCAGCGTTGGATTCGCCGGCTACGAGCAGTACTTC. Protein: CSVGFAGYEQYF.

This clonotype was counted many times. The chain links TRBV21-1 to TRBJ2-7; the DNA was not compared with TRBD2, the D call given in the table. TRBV21-1 is designated a pseudogene. The CDR3 has 15 amino acids. For the CDR3, the DNA is TGTGCCAGCAGCAAAGAAGCGGGAGGGTGGTACGAGCAGTACTTC. It yields the protein CASSKEAGGWYEQYF.

This clonotype was detected a few times. The rearrangement joins TRBV29-1 to TRBJ1-1; 7 nucleotides agree with TRBD1. Germline-derived CDR1 and CDR2 are SQVTM and ANQGSEA. Trimming took 4 bases from V and 1 from J; bases not matched to a gene: 9. The CDR3 sequence is 15 residues long. The CDR3 DNA sequence: TGCAGCGTTGGCCGACAGGGCCTCTCGAACACTGAAGCTTTCTTT. Translated: CSVGRQGLSNTEAFF.

The table lists this clonotype with a few counts. The chain couples TRBV5-1 to TRBJ1-2; weak D call: TRBD1 (5 bases). Germline CDR1 reads SGHRS; CDR2 reads YFSETQ. V lost 3 bases, J lost 6 bases, and 15 bases lay in between. The CDR3 length is 14 residues. In DNA, the CDR3 is TGCGCCAGCAGCTCCACAGGACCGGTCAATGGCTACACCTTC. It is translated as CASSSTGPVNGYTF. Together with reference TRBV5-1 and TRBJ1-2, the CDR3 gives the full variable domain: KAGVTQTPRYLIKTRGQQVTLSCSPISGHRSVSWYQQTPGQGLQFLFEYFSETQRNKGNFPGRFSGRQFSNSRSEMNVSTLELGDSALYLCASSSTGPVNGYTFGSGTRLTVV.

This clonotype was detected a few times. The chain combines TRBV15 with TRBJ2-1; 8 nucleotides match TRBD2. The CDR3 spans 17 residues. Trimming removed 6 bases from V and 5 bases from J; junction bases left unmatched: 15. Looked up from germline, CDR1 is LNHNV and CDR2 is YYDKDF (reference sequence). The CDR3 bases are TGTGCCACCAGGGAGGATGGCGGGGGGAAATATCACAATGAGCAGTTCTTC. This codes for CATREDGGGKYHNEQFF.

This chain's CDR3 is CASTLPSSYEQYF. In nucleotides, the CDR3 is TGTGCCAGCACCTTGCCGAGCAGTTACGAGCAGTACTTC. This chain links TRBV28 with TRBJ2-7; no definite D call. Per the germline V gene, CDR1 is MDHEN and CDR2 is SYDVKM. With 7 bases removed from V and 4 bases from J, the gap between germline ends came to 14 bases. This CDR3 has 13 residues. Looking up the rest from reference TRBV28 and TRBJ2-7 gives the full variable domain: DVKVTQSSRYLVKRTGEKVFLECVQDMDHENMFWYRQDPGLGLRLIYFSYDVKMKEKGDIPEGYSVSREKKERFSLILESASTNQTSMYLCASTLPSSYEQYFGPGTRLTVT.

This clonotype was seen repeatedly, ten times or more. V is TRBV7-8 and J is TRBJ2-7, with a tentative D call TRBD2 (6 bases). Trimming cost V 7 bases and J 4 bases, with 14 bases left between them. The CDR3 is made up of 13 amino acids. Germline V gene lookup returns CDR1 SGHVS and CDR2 FQNEAQ. CDR3 sequence reads: CASNLWGGYEQYF. CDR3 nucleotides: TGTGCCAGCAACCTCTGGGGAGGTTACGAGCAGTACTTC.

This clonotype occurred many times. The genes are TRBV7-9 and TRBJ1-4; no clear D gene. Trimming shortened V by 5 bases and J by 8 bases, and 15 bases separated the two germline ends. This CDR3 region has 14 residues. The germline gives CDR1 SEHNR, CDR2 FQNEAQ (reference sequence). CDR3 DNA: TGTGCCAGCAGCCCGGGAGAAATGGGAGAAAAACTGTTTTTT. Its protein is CASSPGEMGEKLFF. The complete variable domain, with remaining parts taken from reference TRBV7-9 and TRBJ1-4, reads DTGVSQNPRHKITKRGQNVTFRCDPISEHNRLYWYRQTLGQGPEFLTYFQNEAQLEKSRLLSDRFSAERPKGSFSTLEIQRTEQGDSAMYLCASSPGEMGEKLFFGSGTQLSVL.